Below, one T cell receptor (beta chain) is given with its context. Produced via immunoSEQ multiplex PCR; TCRdb's table is partial and in-frame only. The sample lists 100,000 to 150,000 clones; around 80% were seen once. This record comes from a study of blood T cell repertoires in COVID-19. Whole-study context: PBMCs, B-cell-depleted T cells, or T cells provided the cDNA or gDNA that made up the material.

J gave up 8 bases and V 3 bases, and 9 bases lay outside the gene matches. The CDR3 has 15 amino acids. Germline V gene lookup returns CDR1 KGHSH and CDR2 LQKENI. This chain joins TRBV18 and TRBJ1-4; 7 nucleotides line up with TRBD1. The clonotype comes from a woman in her forties or fifties with acute or convalescent COVID-19. The sample was peripheral blood. The CDR3 DNA reads TGTGCCAGCTCACCGATAGGGACAGCTTTGGAAAAACTGTTTTTT. This sequence encodes CASSPIGTALEKLFF.